The 17 T cell receptor beta chains below come from one sample, sequenced in a study of cytomegalovirus exposure and HLA in healthy donors. Amplification used 60 Vbeta primers and 13 Jbeta primers. Sequencing used immunoSEQ multiplex PCR; TCRdb keeps in-frame clones, though not all of them. The table has around 45,000 clones, around 53% seen once. Sample: PBMCs. These receptors were obtained from a man aged 55 to 70 in good health and CMV-seronegative.

The V gene is TRBV18, the J gene TRBJ1-5; D not resolved. Trimming pared 4 bases from V and 0 bases from J, leaving 7 bases between. This CDR3 has 14 amino acids. The germline CDR1 and CDR2 sequences are KGHSH and LQKENI. DNA of the CDR3: TGTGCCAGCTCACGGGAGGATAGCAATCAGCCCCAGCATTTT. This sequence encodes CASSREDSNQPQHF.

This clone was picked up one time. V is TRBV27 and J is TRBJ2-7, with a tentative D call TRBD2 (6 bases). Per germline, CDR1 MNHEY and CDR2 SMNVEV (reference sequence). V dropped 3 bases and J dropped 4 bases, with 13 bases sitting between them. This CDR3 is 14 amino acids long. The CDR3 DNA sequence: TGTGCCAGCAGTTTTCAGGGACTTATATACGAGCAGTACTTC. It specifies CASSFQGLIYEQYF.

The rearrangement links TRBV27 to TRBJ2-1, with 11 bases that match TRBD2. This CDR3 has 19 amino acids. Germline V gives CDR1 MNHEY, CDR2 SMNVEV (reference sequence). The junction had 16 bases not matched to a gene; V was cut back by 3 bases and J by 6 bases. CDR3 coding DNA: TGTGCCAGCAGTTTCCGGAGAACTAGCGGGAGCCGGTTGAGCAATGAGCAGTTCTTC. It yields the protein CASSFRRTSGSRLSNEQFF.

This chain joins TRBV29-1 and TRBJ2-3; D is possibly TRBD2 (7 bases). Germline CDR1 SQVTM, CDR2 ANQGSEA. The CDR3 length is 14 residues. V shed 7 bases and J shed 5 bases, with 19 bases lying between them. The CDR3 DNA reads as TGCAGCGCCCAATACGGGGGGCACGGAGATACGCAGTATTTT. It encodes CSAQYGGHGDTQYF.

The chain uses TRBV29-1 and TRBJ2-3, with D possibly TRBD1 on 6 matching bases. CDR3 length: 14 residues. V was pared by 4 bases and J by 4 bases, with 15 bases between. Germline V gives CDR1 SQVTM, CDR2 ANQGSEA. The CDR3 here is CSVVLGTSADTQYF. In DNA form, the CDR3 reads TGCAGCGTTGTCCTAGGGACATCTGCAGATACGCAGTATTTT.

The rearrangement links TRBV6-6 to TRBJ2-1; TRBD2 matches 15 bases. This CDR3 is built from 14 residues. The V gene end was trimmed by 8 bases and the J gene end by 9 bases; junction bases not matched to a gene: 5. Germline V gene sequence: CDR1 MNHNY, CDR2 SVGAGI (reference sequence). The CDR3 spells CASGGLAGGTEQFF. As DNA, the CDR3 is TGTGCCAGCGGGGGACTAGCGGGAGGTACTGAGCAGTTCTTC.

The rearrangement uses TRBV6-5 and TRBJ1-1, with D possibly TRBD1 on 6 matching bases. The germline CDR1 and CDR2 sequences are MNHEY and SVGAGI. V lost 5 bases, J lost 3 bases, and 16 bases lay in between. This CDR3 is built from 15 residues. The CDR3 DNA follows: TGTGCCAGCAGTGGACTCGGCAGGGGAGACACTGAAGCTTTCTTT. Protein: CASSGLGRGDTEAFF.

This clone was counted between two and nine times. The chain combines TRBV5-1 with TRBJ1-2, with no clear D. The V gene's germline CDR1 is SGHRS and CDR2 YFSETQ. V was pared by 0 bases and J by 8 bases, with 11 bases between. The CDR3 runs to 13 residues. The CDR3 sequence: CASSLAGDRGYTF. CDR3 bases: TGCGCCAGCAGCTTGGCCGGGGATCGGGGCTACACCTTC.

This chain joins TRBV28 and TRBJ1-2; TRBD1 aligns across 8 bases. The junction had 3 bases not matched to a gene; V was cut back by 4 bases and J by 2 bases. The CDR3 is 14 residues long. Looked up from germline, CDR1 is MDHEN and CDR2 is SYDVKM. For the CDR3, the DNA is TGTGCCAGCAGTTCAGGGGGCCAGAACTATGGCTACACCTTC. Protein sequence: CASSSGGQNYGYTF.

This clone appeared a few times. The chain links TRBV5-4 to TRBJ2-7; D is possibly TRBD2 (5 bases). Looked up from germline, CDR1 is SGHNT and CDR2 is YYREEE (reference sequence). The V end lost 4 bases, the J end lost 0 bases, and 14 bases lay between the germline ends. The CDR3 consists of 15 residues. The CDR3 sequence is CASSGGSSASYEQYF. In DNA, the CDR3 is TGTGCCAGCAGCGGCGGTAGTAGCGCCTCCTACGAGCAGTACTTC. Variable domain in full (rest from reference TRBV5-4 and TRBJ2-7): ETGVTQSPTHLIKTRGQQVTLRCSSQSGHNTVSWYQQALGQGPQFIFQYYREEENGRGNFPPRFSGLQFPNYSSELNVNALELDDSALYLCASSGGSSASYEQYFGPGTRLTVT.

J is TRBJ1-2 and V is TRBV30, with 10 bases aligning to TRBD1. Per germline, CDR1 GTSNPN and CDR2 SVGIG (reference sequence). The CDR3 runs 13 residues. J gave up 5 bases and V 5 bases, and 5 bases lay outside the gene matches. CDR3 nucleotide sequence: TGTGCCTGGGCGCCGGACAGGGGGTATGGCTACACCTTC. It is translated as CAWAPDRGYGYTF.

V usage is TRBV16 and J usage is TRBJ2-1; no reliable D call. This CDR3 has 13 residues. Germline V lookup: CDR1 KGHSY, CDR2 FQNENV. V lost 0 bases and J 5 bases, leaving 5 bases between the germline ends. CDR3 DNA sequence: TGTGCCAGCAGCCAATCTATAAACAATGAGCAGTTCTTC. Encoded protein: CASSQSINNEQFF. The full variable domain, completed using reference TRBV16 and TRBJ2-1, is GEEVAQTPKHLVRGEGQKAKLYCAPIKGHSYVFWYQQVLKNEFKFLISFQNENVFDETGMPKERFSAKCLPNSPCSLEIQATKLEDSAVYFCASSQSINNEQFFGPGTRLTVL.

V is TRBV15 and J is TRBJ2-2, with D possibly TRBD2 on 5 matching bases. Between the trimmed V and J ends, which lost 3 bases and 7 bases, there was a span of 18 bases. This CDR3 region has 16 residues. Germline loops: CDR1 LNHNV, CDR2 YYDKDF (reference sequence). In nucleotides, the CDR3 is TGTGCCACCAGCAGGGACCGACCGGGGTGGGTCGGGGAGCTGTTTTTT. Translated, it gives CATSRDRPGWVGELFF. The variable domain in full, completed from reference TRBV15 and TRBJ2-2, reads DAMVIQNPRYQVTQFGKPVTLSCSQTLNHNVMYWYQQKSSQAPKLLFHYYDKDFNNEADTPDNFQSRRPNTSFCFLDIRSPGLGDTAMYLCATSRDRPGWVGELFFGEGSRLTVL.

This clone is a singleton in its sample. This sequence joins TRBV7-3 and TRBJ2-1; tentative D call: TRBD2 (5 bases). Germline CDR1 reads SGHTA; CDR2 reads FQGTGA. Trimming stripped 4 bases from V and 1 base from J, with 8 bases between. CDR3 length equals 14 residues. The CDR3 DNA follows: TGTGCCAGCAGCTCTGGACTGTCCTACAATGAGCAGTTCTTC. The encoded protein is CASSSGLSYNEQFF.

V gene TRBV30 combines with J gene TRBJ1-3; the D is unclear. The length of the CDR3 is 12 residues. CDR1 and CDR2 from the germline V gene are GTSNPN and SVGIG (reference sequence). V lost 5 bases and J 14 bases, leaving 19 bases between the germline ends. CDR3 protein: CAWAGEGMKVYF. CDR3 coding DNA: TGTGCCTGGGCCGGGGAGGGTATGAAAGTATATTTT.

The sample holds a few counts of this clone. The rearrangement joins TRBV2 to TRBJ1-3; TRBD1 agrees at 10 bases. Germline V lookup: CDR1 SNHLY, CDR2 FYNNEI. This CDR3 region has 15 residues. V was clipped by 6 bases and J by 0 bases; unmatched bases: 2. The CDR3 region has the DNA TGTGCCAGCAGCGGACAGGGGGTCTCTGGAAACACCATATATTTT. It encodes CASSGQGVSGNTIYF.

The chain uses TRBV18 and TRBJ1-3; D might be TRBD1 (5 bases). The CDR3 runs to 14 residues. CDR1 is KGHSH and CDR2 is LQKENI in the germline V gene. V shed 3 bases and J shed 2 bases, with 8 bases lying between them. CDR3 amino acids: CASSPDRPGNTIYF. In DNA form, the CDR3 reads TGTGCCAGCTCACCCGACAGACCTGGAAACACCATATATTTT.